This is a list of T cell receptor beta chains from one sample in a study of blood T cell repertoires in COVID-19. Generated by immunoSEQ multiplex PCR, the TCRdb table keeps only in-frame clones and is missing some. This table has 280,000 or so clones, 70% to 90% appearing once. The sequenced sample was peripheral blood. Source of these receptors: a woman under 40 who had recovered from COVID-19. Each CDR3 is given with its conserved first and last residue. The D gene is left open where the match is weak. Not all rows give a size; the values are once, few, many and, for expanded clones, a class.

j_call v_call d_call cdr3_length clone_size cdr3_nt cdr3_aa
TRBJ1-6 TRBV5-1 TRBD1 15 once TGCGCCAGCAGCTTGGCAGGGGGAATTAATTCACCCCTCCACTTT CASSLAGGINSPLHF
TRBJ1-2 TRBV5-4 TRBD1 16 - TGTGCCAGCAGCCCTCCGGGACAGGGGGCAGACTATGGCTACACCTTC CASSPPGQGADYGYTF
TRBJ2-1 TRBV19 TRBD1 14 - TGTGCCAGTAGTGGGACAGGGGAAACCAATGAGCAGTTCTTC CASSGTGETNEQFF
TRBJ1-3 TRBV6-5 - 14 - TGTGCCAGCAGTACAGATTACTCTGGAAACACCATATATTTT CASSTDYSGNTIYF
TRBJ1-1 TRBV11-2 TRBD1 16 - TGTGCCAGCAGCCTGTATGGGACAGGGGGAGGGACTGAAGCTTTCTTT CASSLYGTGGGTEAFF
TRBJ2-5 TRBV3-1/TRBV3-2 TRBD2 15 - TGTGCCAGCAGCCGTAGCGGGGGGGCCAAAGAGACCCAGTACTTC CASSRSGGAKETQYF
TRBJ1-6 TRBV18 - 14 - TGTGCCAGCTCAGAACAGGGCTATAATTCACCCCTCCACTTT CASSEQGYNSPLHF
TRBJ2-2 TRBV19 TRBD1 13 few TGTGCCAGTAGTATTACAGGGGGCGGGGAGCTGTTTTTT CASSITGGGELFF
TRBJ2-3 TRBV5-1 TRBD1 15 - TGCGCCAGCAGCTTGCCGGGACAGCTCACAGATACGCAGTATTTT CASSLPGQLTDTQYF
TRBJ2-5 TRBV18 TRBD1 15 - TGTGCCAGCTCCGGGACAGGGGTGACTTGGTCGACCCAGTACTTC CASSGTGVTWSTQYF
TRBJ1-5 TRBV6-5 - 14 - TGTGCCAGCAAAGGGGGACGCAGCAATCAGCCCCAGCATTTT CASKGGRSNQPQHF
TRBJ2-5 TRBV20-1 TRBD2 13 - TGCAGTGCTAGTCTAGCGGGAGTGGAGACCCAGTACTTC CSASLAGVETQYF
TRBJ2-7 TRBV5-6 TRBD1 15 - TGTGCCAGCAGCTTACTGACAGGGTCCCCCTACGAGCAGTACTTC CASSLLTGSPYEQYF
TRBJ2-7 TRBV7-2 TRBD2 14 - TGTGCCAGCAGCGAACTAGCGGGAGTTGCCGAGCAGTACTTC CASSELAGVAEQYF